The T cell receptor (beta chain) described here comes from a study of post-analysis software for immune sequencing data. Study background: Some patients lacked subtype; others had relapsing-remitting, secondary progressive or progressive-relapsing disease.

The CDR3 sequence is 14 residues long. Germline V gene lookup returns CDR1 MGHRA and CDR2 YSYEKL. With 1 base removed from V and 6 bases from J, the gap between germline ends came to 10 bases. To note about this clonotype: Its antigen is undetermined.

The study, taken as a whole, reports: Strong co-clustering by F measure was seen for same-batch samples. Roughly 5 TRBV segments, including TRBV5-6, TRBV5-1 and TRBV20-1, were more frequent in patients than controls. Normalized Chao1 diversity was significantly reduced in patients versus controls.

Built from TCR beta cDNA, the libraries had unique molecular identifiers in them. Starting from approximately 0.95 to 9.8 million T cells, the study yielded about half a million cDNA molecules. TCRdb fed the PCR reads into MiXCR, producing one record per CDR3 protein. The table shows 450,000 or so distinct CDR3 sequences, with around 40% occurring only once. The TCR originated in a girl aged 10-17 years with multiple sclerosis. This chain links TRBV4-1 with TRBJ1-5; perhaps TRBD1 as D (5 bases). The sequencing sample was made of blood. CDR3 nucleotides: TGCGCCAGCAGCCAAGTTCCAGGGATTCAGCCCCAGCATTTT. It is translated as CASSQVPGIQPQHF.